One TCR beta chain is described in this entry. The study ran its PCR with 60 Vbeta and 13 Jbeta primers. Some clones are missing from TCRdb's copy, which holds only in-frame ones; the method was immunoSEQ multiplex PCR. This table has some 200,000 clones, 80% to 85% appearing once. These data come from a study of cytomegalovirus exposure and HLA in healthy donors. The CDR3 is 13 amino acids. V was cut by 5 bases and J by 1 base, with 9 bases left in between. Germline CDR1 reads GTSNPN; CDR2 reads SVGIG (reference sequence). V usage is TRBV30 and J usage is TRBJ2-1; weak D call: TRBD2 (6 bases). The material sequenced was PBMCs. The clonotype comes from a boy aged 2 to 10 in good health and CMV-seronegative. The CDR3 loop reads CAWQRESYNEQFF. CDR3 nucleotide sequence: TGTGCCTGGCAACGGGAGTCCTACAATGAGCAGTTCTTC.